The 18 T cell receptor beta chains below come from one sample, sequenced in a study of blood T cell repertoires in COVID-19. Sequenced by immunoSEQ multiplex PCR; TCRdb stores in-frame clones only, minus some. The data show 200,000 to 250,000 clones, 70% to 90% seen once. Sequenced input: PBMCs or T cells enriched from blood (not recorded which). The source is a middle-aged woman with acute COVID-19.

This chain joins TRBV9 and TRBJ1-5; D not resolved. The ends were cut back, 0 bases at V and 0 bases at J, with 7 bases in the middle. CDR3 size: 15 residues. Per germline, CDR1 SGDLS and CDR2 YYNGEE. Here the CDR3 DNA reads TGTGCCAGCAGCGTAGGGCCTTATAGCAATCAGCCCCAGCATTTT. Translating it yields CASSVGPYSNQPQHF. Based on the CDR3 plus reference TRBV9 and TRBJ1-5, the full variable domain is DSGVTQTPKHLITATGQRVTLRCSPRSGDLSVYWYQQSLDQGLQFLIQYYNGEERAKGNILERFSAQQFPDLHSELNLSSLELGDSALYFCASSVGPYSNQPQHFGDGTRLSIL.

The chain employs TRBV30 and TRBJ1-5, with D possibly matching TRBD1 (5 bases). Trimming shortened V by 5 bases and J by 2 bases, and 10 bases separated the two germline ends. The CDR3 contains 13 residues. Germline lookup yields CDR1 GTSNPN and CDR2 SVGIG (reference sequence). The CDR3 coding sequence is TGTGCCTGGTCCTCGGGGGGCAATCAGCCCCAGCATTTT. Protein sequence: CAWSSGGNQPQHF. Based on the CDR3 plus reference TRBV30 and TRBJ1-5, the full variable domain is SQTIHQWPATLVQPVGSPLSLECTVEGTSNPNLYWYRQAAGRGLQLLFYSVGIGQISSEVPQNLSASRPQDRQFILSSKKLLLSDSGFYLCAWSSGGNQPQHFGDGTRLSIL.

This sequence joins TRBV18 and TRBJ1-5; D is unclear. The germline V gene has CDR1 KGHSH and CDR2 LQKENI. V shed 1 base and J shed 1 base, with 11 bases lying between them. The CDR3 spans 16 residues. The CDR3 nucleotides are TGTGCCAGCTCACCACTCCCACCCCGGAGCAATCAGCCCCAGCATTTT. Amino acid sequence: CASSPLPPRSNQPQHF.

V usage is TRBV20-1 and J usage is TRBJ2-5, with TRBD2 identical over 11 bases. This CDR3 comprises 15 residues. The germline V gene has CDR1 DFQATT and CDR2 SNEGSKA (reference sequence). V dropped 3 bases and J dropped 4; count of bases not matched to a gene: 7. The CDR3 region has the DNA TGCAGTGCTAGTACTAGCGGGGGCCCTTCAGAGACCCAGTACTTC. It specifies CSASTSGGPSETQYF.

J is TRBJ1-2 and V is TRBV18, with D maybe TRBD1 (6 bases). Germline V CDR1 and CDR2: KGHSH, LQKENI. This CDR3 has 15 residues. V dropped 2 bases and J dropped 3 bases, with 13 bases sitting between them. The CDR3 is CASSPTDRPYYGYTF. The CDR3 nucleotides read TGTGCCAGCTCACCAACAGACAGGCCTTACTATGGCTACACCTTC.

The chain has TRBV25-1 and TRBJ1-2, with 8 bases matching TRBD1. The CDR3 has 14 residues. Per germline, CDR1 MGHDK and CDR2 SYGVNS. J lost 3 bases, V lost 3 bases, and 3 bases had no gene match. The CDR3 is CASSDRGLYYGYTF. Written as DNA, the CDR3 is TGTGCCAGCAGTGACAGGGGGCTCTACTATGGCTACACCTTC.

This chain links TRBV9 with TRBJ2-1; TRBD2 agrees at 7 bases. The germline V gene encodes CDR1 SGDLS and CDR2 YYNGEE. This CDR3 contains 16 residues. Trimming at V came to 0 bases and at J to 0 bases, leaving 3 bases not matched to a gene. CDR3 residues: CASSVGGGGSYNEQFF. The CDR3 DNA follows: TGTGCCAGCAGCGTAGGAGGCGGGGGCTCCTACAATGAGCAGTTCTTC.

Only one count was recorded for this clone. The chain joins TRBV19 to TRBJ1-1, with D unresolved. This CDR3 spans 14 amino acids. Germline CDR1 and CDR2: LNHDA and SQIVND (reference sequence). V gave up 2 bases and J gave up 1 base, with 8 bases separating them. The CDR3 spells CASSIRGRNTEAFF. The CDR3 DNA sequence: TGTGCCAGTAGTATACGGGGTAGGAACACTGAAGCTTTCTTT.

Only a few counts were recorded for this clone. The rearrangement uses TRBV5-4 and TRBJ1-6; D may be TRBD1 (5 bases). The V and J ends lost 4 bases and 4 bases respectively, with 9 bases between them. Per germline, CDR1 SGHNT and CDR2 YYREEE (reference sequence). This CDR3 region has 14 residues. As DNA, the CDR3 is TGTGCCAGCAGCCGAGACAGTTATAATTCACCCCTCCACTTT. It codes for CASSRDSYNSPLHF.

The chain links TRBV28 to TRBJ2-5; 7 nucleotides match TRBD2. V was pared by 8 bases and J by 6 bases, with 6 bases of the junction left unmatched. There are 12 residues in the CDR3. Germline values: CDR1 MDHEN, CDR2 SYDVKM. This CDR3 reads CASQGGLKTQYF. CDR3 DNA: TGTGCCAGCCAGGGAGGGCTTAAGACCCAGTACTTC.

The V call is TRBV19, the J call TRBJ1-2; the D gene is possibly TRBD1 (5 bases). Trimming removed 5 bases from V and 2 bases from J, with 12 bases in between. CDR3 length: 14 amino acids. Germline V lookup: CDR1 LNHDA, CDR2 SQIVND (reference sequence). CDR3 DNA: TGTGCCAGTAGTTCATCAGGGTTAAACTATGGCTACACCTTC. It codes for CASSSSGLNYGYTF.

This chain joins TRBV7-6 and TRBJ2-1; 9 positions match TRBD2. Losses at the gene ends were 5 bases for V and 8 bases for J; bases not matched to a gene: 10. This CDR3 region has 15 residues. The germline gives CDR1 SGHVS, CDR2 FNYEAQ. The CDR3 region is CASSRPSGGIDEQFF. CDR3 in DNA: TGTGCCAGCAGCCGACCAAGCGGGGGGATCGATGAGCAGTTCTTC.

This chain uses TRBV2 with TRBJ1-2; 9 bases agree with TRBD1. Germline loops: CDR1 SNHLY, CDR2 FYNNEI. The CDR3 is 17 residues long. The V segment lost 4 bases and the J segment 2 bases; nucleotides outside the gene matches: 11. CDR3: CASSVGDRGLLNYGYTF. Written as DNA, the CDR3 is TGTGCCAGCAGTGTGGGAGACAGGGGGTTATTGAACTATGGCTACACCTTC. Based on the CDR3 plus reference TRBV2 and TRBJ1-2, the full variable domain is EPEVTQTPSHQVTQMGQEVILRCVPISNHLYFYWYRQILGQKVEFLVSFYNNEISEKSEIFDDQFSVERPDGSNFTLKIRSTKLEDSAMYFCASSVGDRGLLNYGYTFGSGTRLTVV.

The chain has TRBV11-2 and TRBJ1-2, with 9 bases that match TRBD1. Germline assignment: CDR1 SGHAT and CDR2 FQNNGV. This CDR3 spans 15 amino acids. V was pared by 5 bases and J by 3 bases, with 7 bases of the junction left unmatched. This chain's CDR3 is CASSGGTGWDYGYTF. CDR3 DNA sequence: TGTGCCAGCAGCGGAGGGACAGGGTGGGACTATGGCTACACCTTC. The full variable domain, with the rest looked up from reference TRBV11-2 and TRBJ1-2, is EAGVAQSPRYKIIEKRQSVAFWCNPISGHATLYWYQQILGQGPKLLIQFQNNGVVDDSQLPKDRFSAERLKGVDSTLKIQPAKLEDSAVYLCASSGGTGWDYGYTFGSGTRLTVV.

The chain recombines TRBV6-2 or TRBV6-3 with TRBJ1-1; D might be TRBD1 (6 bases). Germline CDR1 MNHEY, CDR2 SVGEGT. The CDR3 contains 16 residues. Between the trimmed V and J ends, which lost 5 bases and 1 base, there was a span of 17 bases. The CDR3 is CASSRGGSFGNTEAFF. DNA of the CDR3: TGTGCCAGCAGTCGAGGGGGATCTTTCGGGAACACTGAAGCTTTCTTT.

The rearrangement uses TRBV6-5 and TRBJ2-1, with 8 bases aligning to TRBD1. This CDR3 spans 15 amino acids. Germline CDR1 is MNHEY and CDR2 is SVGAGI. V lost 5 bases, J lost 7 bases, and 10 bases stayed unmatched. CDR3 nucleotide sequence: TGTGCCAGCAGTAATATCCGGGACAGGAGTAATGAGCAGTTCTTC. Translating gives CASSNIRDRSNEQFF.

V gene TRBV7-8 combines with J gene TRBJ1-3; TRBD1 agrees at 8 bases. Germline-derived CDR1 and CDR2 are SGHVS and FQNEAQ. The V gene end was trimmed by 5 bases and the J gene end by 13 bases; junction bases not matched to a gene: 7. The CDR3 consists of 12 residues. The CDR3 region has the DNA TGTGCCAGCAGCCTAAGGACAGGGAAAATATATTTT. This sequence encodes CASSLRTGKIYF.

V is TRBV18 and J is TRBJ1-4, with D perhaps TRBD1 (6 bases). Germline V CDR1 and CDR2: KGHSH, LQKENI. The CDR3 runs to 15 residues. The V and J ends lost 8 bases and 4 bases respectively, with 17 bases between them. DNA for the CDR3: TGTGCCAGCCTGTCGGGGGGCAGCAGTAATGAAAAACTGTTTTTT. Protein: CASLSGGSSNEKLFF.